The following is a TCR beta chain sequence with its context. This sample stems from a study of human T cells and chemical hapten exposure. TCRdb recomputed calls from the RACE reads with MiXCR, one row per CDR3 protein. This sample carries about 120,000 distinct CDR3 sequences, roughly 15% of them seen once, and the ten largest clones take about 0.85%. This CDR3 comprises 12 residues. V was trimmed by 5 bases and J by 6 bases, leaving 10 bases between them. Germline values: CDR1 SEHNR, CDR2 FQNEAQ (reference sequence). Specified time point: patch test 1, 2 weeks after DPC sensitization. Treatment of the sample: therapeutic diphenylcyclopropenone sensitization with weekly scalp DPC.

The V call is TRBV7-9, the J call TRBJ1-1; perhaps TRBD1 as D (5 bases). The sample consisted of whole blood, taken in connection with sensitization to the hapten diphenylcyclopropenone (DPC). The origin of this receptor is a man younger than 30 with alopecia areata. Some clones in this sample may be carry-over from other donors' samples. Written as DNA, the CDR3 is TGTGCCAGCAGCAAGACAGTTGCTGAAGCTTTCTTT. This gives the protein CASSKTVAEAFF.